The 25 T cell receptor beta chains reported below all come from one sample, sequenced in a study of cytomegalovirus exposure and HLA in healthy donors. The PCR ran on 60 Vbeta and 13 Jbeta primers. Measured with immunoSEQ multiplex PCR; TCRdb has only the in-frame clones, and not every one. The sample shows more than 90,000 clones, about 85% of them seen only once. Sequences were obtained from PBMCs. These receptors all stem from a man aged 25-40 years in good health and CMV-seronegative.

The chain couples TRBV4-2 to TRBJ1-5, with D perhaps matching TRBD1 (6 bases). In germline, CDR1 is LGHNA, CDR2 YNFKEQ. V was pared by 1 base and J by 4 bases, with 8 bases between. The CDR3 contains 14 residues. CDR3: CASSQVTGNQPQHF. DNA for the CDR3: TGTGCCAGCAGCCAAGTAACAGGGAATCAGCCCCAGCATTTT.

The rearrangement uses TRBV13 and TRBJ1-1, with 7 bases fitting TRBD1. The CDR3 has 15 amino acids. V gave up 5 bases and J gave up 2 bases; unmatched junction bases: 8. CDR1 PRHDT and CDR2 FYEKMQ come from the germline V gene (reference sequence). CDR3 DNA: TGTGCCAGCAGCCAAGGGGGCTGGGTAAACACTGAAGCTTTCTTT. This codes for CASSQGGWVNTEAFF.

The rearrangement joins TRBV21-1 to TRBJ1-5; the table's D call of TRBD1 was not tested on the DNA. TRBV21-1 corresponds to a pseudogene. CDR3 length equals 15 residues. The CDR3 bases are TGTGCCAGCAGCCCTATTGGACAGGGGCAACAGCCCCAGCATTTT. Residues: CASSPIGQGQQPQHF.

The chain is built from TRBV5-6 and TRBJ2-7, with TRBD1 matching over 9 bases. The CDR3 spans 16 residues. Germline lookup yields CDR1 SGHDT and CDR2 YYEEEE. Germline trimming cut 1 base from V and 3 bases from J; bases unmatched to any gene: 8. The CDR3 coding sequence is TGTGCCAGCAGCTTGTTCCGGGACAGGGTCTACTACGAGCAGTACTTC. Amino acids: CASSLFRDRVYYEQYF.

The chain has TRBV10-2 and TRBJ2-1; the D is unclear. The germline V gene encodes CDR1 WSHSY and CDR2 SAAADI. Trimming took 0 bases from V and 8 from J, leaving 11 bases between them. The CDR3 length is 14 residues. Here the CDR3 DNA reads TGCGCCAGCAGTGAGTCTCGCGTTCTGGATGAGCAGTTCTTC. Protein product: CASSESRVLDEQFF.

This clone occurred once. Its ends do not fully match the called genes, so a read error is possible. The CDR3 DNA reads as TGTACCAGCAGTGAAGTGTCCAGGGTATGGAATGAGCAGTTCTTC. It yields the protein CTSSEVSRVWNEQFF. The chain links TRBV2 to TRBJ2-1, with a tentative D call TRBD1 (5 bases). The germline V gene has CDR1 SNHLY and CDR2 FYNNEI. The CDR3 runs 15 residues.

J is TRBJ1-4 and V is TRBV5-1; TRBD1 matches 8 bases. This CDR3 is built from 14 residues. The junction had 8 bases not matched to a gene; V was cut back by 5 bases and J by 8 bases. CDR1 is SGHRS, CDR2 YFSETQ, per germline. DNA for the CDR3: TGCGCCAGCAGTCGGACAGGGTTAGAGGAAAAACTGTTTTTT. Its protein is CASSRTGLEEKLFF.

The V and J genes are TRBV28 and TRBJ2-5; 9 positions agree with TRBD1. J gave up 1 base and V 4 bases, and 1 base lay outside the gene matches. The CDR3 loop spans 14 amino acids. CDR1 is MDHEN, CDR2 SYDVKM, per germline. This chain's CDR3 is CASSWDRVQETQYF. Written as DNA, the CDR3 is TGTGCCAGCAGTTGGGACAGGGTCCAAGAGACCCAGTACTTC. Together with reference TRBV28 and TRBJ2-5, the CDR3 gives the full variable domain: DVKVTQSSRYLVKRTGEKVFLECVQDMDHENMFWYRQDPGLGLRLIYFSYDVKMKEKGDIPEGYSVSREKKERFSLILESASTNQTSMYLCASSWDRVQETQYFGPGTRLLVL.

The V call is TRBV13, the J call TRBJ2-6; the D is unclear. V shed 5 bases and J shed 0 bases, with 5 bases lying between them. The germline CDR1 and CDR2 sequences are PRHDT and FYEKMQ (reference sequence). CDR3 length: 14 residues. The CDR3 loop reads CASSRNSGANVLTF. CDR3 nucleotide sequence: TGTGCCAGCAGCCGTAACTCTGGGGCCAACGTCCTGACTTTC. Complete variable domain (other parts from reference TRBV13 and TRBJ2-6): AAGVIQSPRHLIKEKRETATLKCYPIPRHDTVYWYQQGPGQDPQFLISFYEKMQSDKGSIPDRFSAQQFSDYHSELNMSSLELGDSALYFCASSRNSGANVLTFGAGSRLTVL.

This sequence joins TRBV5-4 and TRBJ2-5; 7 nucleotides line up with TRBD2. CDR1 is SGHNT and CDR2 is YYREEE in the germline V gene (reference sequence). The ends lost 3 bases at V and 5 bases at J; junction bases unmatched: 7. The CDR3 is 14 residues long. The CDR3 bases are TGTGCCAGCAGCTCGGGGGGACCCGCTGAGACCCAGTACTTC. Its translation is CASSSGGPAETQYF.

CDR3 nucleotides: TGTGCCTGGAGTGCTAAAGAGACCCAGTACTTC. Amino acid sequence: CAWSAKETQYF. This sequence joins TRBV30 and TRBJ2-5, with unresolved D. The CDR3 is made up of 11 amino acids. Germline CDR1 GTSNPN, CDR2 SVGIG (reference sequence). The V end was cut by 1 base, the J end by 3 bases, with 3 bases between.

J is TRBJ2-1 and V is TRBV15, with D tentatively TRBD1 (8 bases). The CDR3 has 16 amino acids. V was cut by 5 bases and J by 8 bases, with 22 bases left in between. The V gene's germline CDR1 is LNHNV and CDR2 YYDKDF (reference sequence). The CDR3 coding sequence is TGTGCCACCAGCCCCTGGACAGGGAGGGTACTCGATGAGCAGTTCTTC. This sequence encodes CATSPWTGRVLDEQFF.

This clone has only a few counts. This chain links TRBV7-9 with TRBJ2-3; 12 bases match TRBD2. V lost 3 bases to trimming and J lost 4 bases; unmatched junction nucleotides: 5. Germline V lookup: CDR1 SEHNR, CDR2 FQNEAQ (reference sequence). CDR3 length: 16 amino acids. The CDR3 loop reads CASSFELAGGSDTQYF. CDR3 nucleotide sequence: TGTGCCAGCAGCTTCGAACTAGCGGGAGGATCAGATACGCAGTATTTT.

The rearrangement joins TRBV6-1 to TRBJ2-3; a possible D gene is TRBD2 (7 bases). The CDR3 is 14 residues long. Deletions cut 11 bases from V and 4 bases from J, with 19 bases between. The germline gives CDR1 MNHNS, CDR2 SASEGT. The CDR3 DNA reads as TGTGCCGCCTTAGGGGGGGCGCGGGCAGATACGCAGTATTTT. Its protein is CAALGGARADTQYF.

This clone was observed a handful of times. This chain links TRBV28 with TRBJ2-7, with TRBD1 identical over 7 bases. The V gene end was trimmed by 5 bases and the J gene end by 6 bases; junction bases not matched to a gene: 16. The CDR3 is made up of 16 amino acids. Germline CDR1 is MDHEN and CDR2 is SYDVKM. The CDR3 loop is CASSLYPGQVPSEQYF. DNA for the CDR3: TGTGCCAGCAGTCTATACCCTGGACAGGTCCCAAGCGAGCAGTACTTC.

J is TRBJ2-3 and V is TRBV5-1; D possibly corresponds to TRBD1 (6 bases). Between the trimmed V and J ends, which lost 0 bases and 2 bases, there was a span of 28 bases. The CDR3 covers 21 residues. Germline V lookup: CDR1 SGHRS, CDR2 YFSETQ. CDR3 sequence reads: CASSLGGQFSGHGGATDTQYF. In DNA form, the CDR3 reads TGCGCCAGCAGCTTGGGGGGGCAGTTTTCAGGACATGGTGGGGCCACAGATACGCAGTATTTT.

The genes are TRBV18 and TRBJ2-1; possible D gene TRBD1, 5 bases. The CDR3 extends over 15 amino acids. Trimming stripped 4 bases from V and 5 bases from J, with 15 bases between. The germline gives CDR1 KGHSH, CDR2 LQKENI. The CDR3 spells CASSRKDFRDNEQFF. The CDR3 DNA is TGTGCCAGCTCACGAAAGGATTTCAGGGACAATGAGCAGTTCTTC.

This clone was found a few times. V usage is TRBV7-9 and J usage is TRBJ2-7; 7 nucleotides match TRBD1. The CDR3 contains 12 residues. V trimming: 4 bases; J trimming: 5 bases; junction bases outside the gene matches: 2. Per the germline V gene, CDR1 is SEHNR and CDR2 is FQNEAQ (reference sequence). The DNA of the CDR3 is TGTGCCAGCAGCTCGACAGGGAACGAGCAGTACTTC. This codes for CASSSTGNEQYF.

This chain connects TRBV7-9 to TRBJ2-2; 8 nucleotides agree with TRBD2. The J segment lost 5 bases and the V segment lost 5 bases, leaving 10 bases of the junction unmatched. The CDR3 runs 16 residues. Per germline, CDR1 SEHNR and CDR2 FQNEAQ (reference sequence). The CDR3 DNA is TGTGCCAGCAGCCCCCCCGGGACTAGAGTAACCGGGGAGCTGTTTTTT. Translation: CASSPPGTRVTGELFF.

The CDR3, as DNA: TGTGCCTGGAGTGGAGGGGAGGGACAGCCCCAGCATTTT. Its translation: CAWSGGEGQPQHF. J is TRBJ1-5 and V is TRBV30, with a weak D call TRBD1 (5 bases). V was cut by 1 base and J by 7 bases, with 11 bases left in between. The CDR3 extends over 13 amino acids. The germline gives CDR1 GTSNPN, CDR2 SVGIG (reference sequence). The variable domain in full, with the rest retrieved from reference TRBV30 and TRBJ1-5, is SQTIHQWPATLVQPVGSPLSLECTVEGTSNPNLYWYRQAAGRGLQLLFYSVGIGQISSEVPQNLSASRPQDRQFILSSKKLLLSDSGFYLCAWSGGEGQPQHFGDGTRLSIL.

CDR3 loop: CASSLQETQYF. The CDR3 coding sequence is TGTGCCAGCAGCCTACAAGAGACCCAGTACTTC. The chain combines TRBV7-9 with TRBJ2-5, with D unresolved. The V end lost 5 bases, the J end lost 2 bases, and 3 bases lay between the germline ends. The germline V gene has CDR1 SEHNR and CDR2 FQNEAQ (reference sequence). This CDR3 spans 11 amino acids.

The chain employs TRBV7-9 and TRBJ2-5; 8 nucleotides agree with TRBD2. Looked up from germline, CDR1 is SEHNR and CDR2 is FQNEAQ (reference sequence). This CDR3 is 18 amino acids long. J lost 2 bases, V lost 4 bases, and 15 bases had no gene match. CDR3 residues: CASSWRKGGTRLQETQYF. For the CDR3, the DNA is TGTGCCAGCAGCTGGCGGAAAGGTGGGACTAGACTACAAGAGACCCAGTACTTC.

This clone was seen a handful of times. This chain joins TRBV6-7 and TRBJ1-6; D gene uncertain. TRBV6-7 is reported as an ORF; its role is uncertain. V lost 5 bases and J 7 bases, leaving 15 bases between the germline ends. The CDR3 has 15 amino acids. CDR3 nucleotide sequence: TGTGCCAGCAGTCTTCCTCCCGGGAGGAATTCACCCCTCCACTTT. Amino acid sequence: CASSLPPGRNSPLHF.

The V call is TRBV4-1, the J call TRBJ1-5, with D hard to call. Germline V lookup: CDR1 MGHRA, CDR2 YSYEKL. The V and J ends lost 0 bases and 2 bases respectively, with 14 bases between them. The CDR3 extends over 17 amino acids. The CDR3 coding sequence is TGCGCCAGCAGCCAAGATTCGCCGGGAATGGGCAATCAGCCCCAGCATTTT. Translating gives CASSQDSPGMGNQPQHF.

The rearrangement joins TRBV6-6 to TRBJ2-5; 11 bases line up with TRBD2. The V segment lost 1 base and the J segment 5 bases; nucleotides outside the gene matches: 6. Germline CDR1 reads MNHNY; CDR2 reads SVGAGI (reference sequence). The CDR3 has 16 amino acids. The CDR3 region has the DNA TGTGCCAGCAGTTACTTACTAGCGGGAGCCTCGGAGACCCAGTACTTC. Translated, it gives CASSYLLAGASETQYF.